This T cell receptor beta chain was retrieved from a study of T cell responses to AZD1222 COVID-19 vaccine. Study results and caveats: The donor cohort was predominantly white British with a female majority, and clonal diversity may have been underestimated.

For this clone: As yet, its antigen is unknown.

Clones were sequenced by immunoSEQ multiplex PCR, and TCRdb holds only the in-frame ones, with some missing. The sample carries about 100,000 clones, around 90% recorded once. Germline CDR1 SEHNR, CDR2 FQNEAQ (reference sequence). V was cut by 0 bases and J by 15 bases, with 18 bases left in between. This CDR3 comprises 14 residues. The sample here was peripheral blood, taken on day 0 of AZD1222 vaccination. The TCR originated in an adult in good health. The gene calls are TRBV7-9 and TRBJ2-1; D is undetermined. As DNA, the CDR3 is TGTGCCAGCAGCTTAGCGCTGCGGCCCCCCGAGGTGTTCTTC. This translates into CASSLALRPPEVFF.